Listed below are T cell receptor beta chains from one sample, sequenced in a study of CD8+ T cells in alopecia areata. The assay was immunoSEQ multiplex PCR, and TCRdb's table has in-frame clones only and misses some. The sample carries approximately 140,000 clones, about nine tenths recorded once. The source material was CD8+ T cells sorted from blood, sampled at week 0. Every receptor here comes from a human donor with alopecia areata. Each CDR3 is given with its conserved first and last residue. A D gene is named only where the DNA matches it firmly. Rows may omit the clone size; those that give it use once, few, many or a size class.

j_gene,d_gene,abundance,v_gene,CDR3aa,CDR3nt
TRBJ2-6,TRBD2,once,TRBV29-1,CSVEDLGRDGANVLTF,TGCAGCGTTGAAGATCTAGGGAGGGACGGGGCCAACGTCCTGACTTTC
TRBJ2-7,.,.,TRBV5-1,CASSSTYICCAKTLDEQYF,TGCGCCAGCAGCTCCACTTACATATGCTGCGCCAAGACCCTTGACGAGCAGTACTTC
TRBJ1-1,.,.,TRBV4-2,CASSQEGLAGGLNTEAFF,TGTGCCAGCAGCCAAGAAGGTTTAGCTGGAGGCTTGAACACTGAAGCTTTCTTT
TRBJ2-1,.,.,TRBV2,CASPQSGSGEQFF,TGTGCCAGCCCCCAATCCGGCTCCGGTGAGCAGTTCTTC
TRBJ2-3,.,few,TRBV7-2,CASSLDLGAGASTDTQYF,TGTGCCAGCAGCTTAGATCTAGGTGCGGGGGCTAGCACAGATACGCAGTATTTT
TRBJ2-7,.,.,TRBV6-5,CASSYSGTYEQYF,TGTGCCAGCAGTTACTCAGGGACCTACGAGCAGTACTTC
TRBJ2-7,TRBD1,.,TRBV27,CASSLRTGVYEQYF,TGTGCCAGCAGTTTAAGGACAGGGGTGTACGAGCAGTACTTC
TRBJ2-3,.,.,TRBV27,CASSRSGVDTQYF,TGTGCCAGCAGTAGGTCAGGGGTAGATACGCAGTATTTT
TRBJ2-2,.,.,TRBV4-1,CASSQAPAWAGELFF,TGCGCCAGCAGCCAAGCTCCAGCTTGGGCCGGGGAGCTGTTTTTT
TRBJ1-1,.,.,TRBV27,CASSLSMGNTEAFF,TGTGCCAGCAGTTTATCGATGGGGAACACTGAAGCTTTCTTT
TRBJ1-2,.,.,TRBV9,CASSAGDSNYGYTF,TGTGCCAGCAGCGCCGGGGACTCTAACTATGGCTACACCTTC
TRBJ2-1,.,few,TRBV7-2,CASSLLASSYNEQFF,TGTGCCAGCAGCTTACTAGCGAGCTCCTACAATGAGCAGTTCTTC
TRBJ2-1,TRBD2,.,TRBV7-6,CASSSLAGFETSSYNEQFF,TGTGCCAGCAGCTCTCTAGCGGGATTTGAAACTAGCTCCTACAATGAGCAGTTCTTC
TRBJ2-7,.,.,TRBV4-1,CASSQNGKLGGGEQYF,TGCGCCAGCAGCCAAAATGGGAAATTGGGTGGGGGCGAGCAGTACTTC
TRBJ2-7,TRBD2,.,TRBV7-9,CASSLDSGVSSYEQYF,TGTGCCAGCAGCTTAGATAGCGGGGTCAGCTCCTACGAGCAGTACTTC
TRBJ2-7,.,.,TRBV19,CASKKPGDYEQYF,TGTGCCAGCAAAAAACCAGGAGATTACGAGCAGTACTTC
TRBJ2-3,.,.,TRBV2,CASMDSRGTDTQYF,TGTGCCAGCATGGACTCCAGGGGCACAGATACGCAGTATTTT
TRBJ2-1,TRBD1,.,TRBV29-1,CSVEDPDRVTYNEQFF,TGCAGCGTTGAAGATCCGGACAGGGTCACCTACAATGAGCAGTTCTTC
TRBJ2-7,TRBD2,.,TRBV6-5,CASSPGGPDYEQYF,TGTGCCAGCAGCCCGGGAGGACCAGACTACGAGCAGTACTTC
TRBJ1-5,.,.,TRBV6-6,CASSYEGSNQPQHF,TGTGCCAGCAGTTACGAGGGCAGCAATCAGCCCCAGCATTTT
TRBJ2-7,.,.,TRBV7-9,CASSLGLAYEQYF,TGTGCCAGCAGCTTAGGGCTAGCCTACGAGCAGTACTTC
TRBJ2-7,.,.,TRBV15,CATSRDRVGRSYEQYF,TGTGCCACCAGCAGAGATCGCGTGGGTCGCTCCTACGAGCAGTACTTC